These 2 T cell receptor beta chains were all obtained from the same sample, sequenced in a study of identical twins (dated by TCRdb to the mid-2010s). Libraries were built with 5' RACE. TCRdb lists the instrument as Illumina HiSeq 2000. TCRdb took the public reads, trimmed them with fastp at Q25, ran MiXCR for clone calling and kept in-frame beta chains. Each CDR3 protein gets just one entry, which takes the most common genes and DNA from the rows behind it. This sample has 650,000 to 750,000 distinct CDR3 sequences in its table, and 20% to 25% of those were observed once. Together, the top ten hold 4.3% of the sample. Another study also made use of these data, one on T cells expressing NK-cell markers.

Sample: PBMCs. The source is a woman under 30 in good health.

CDR3 sequence reads: CATSENNEQFF. CDR3 coding DNA: TGTGCCACCAGTGAAAACAATGAGCAGTTCTTC. The V gene is TRBV24-1, the J gene TRBJ2-1; D not resolved. CDR1 and CDR2 (germline): KGHDR, SFDVKD. This CDR3 region has 11 residues. Deletions cut 4 bases from V and 5 bases from J, with 2 bases between.

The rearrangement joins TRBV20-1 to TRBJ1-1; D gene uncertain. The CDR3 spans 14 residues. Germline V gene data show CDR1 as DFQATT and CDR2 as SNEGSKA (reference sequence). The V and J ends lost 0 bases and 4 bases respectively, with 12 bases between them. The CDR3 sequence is CSARDWVKGTEAFF. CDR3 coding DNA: TGCAGTGCTAGAGATTGGGTCAAGGGCACTGAAGCTTTCTTT.